These 2 T cell receptor beta chains originate from one sample sequenced in a study of cytomegalovirus exposure and HLA in healthy donors. The PCR made use of 60 Vbeta and 13 Jbeta primers. Clones were sequenced by immunoSEQ multiplex PCR, and TCRdb holds only the in-frame ones, with some missing. The sample lists some 200,000 clones, roughly 80% occurring once. The sample was PBMCs. Receptors were obtained from a girl between 5 and 17 years old in good health and CMV-seronegative.

The rearrangement uses TRBV19 and TRBJ2-1; D remains unclear. The CDR3 runs to 13 residues. The germline V gene encodes CDR1 LNHDA and CDR2 SQIVND (reference sequence). Deletions cut 1 base from V and 6 bases from J, with 7 bases between. In DNA form, the CDR3 reads TGTGCCAGTAGTATAGTCTACGCCAATGAGCAGTTCTTC. As protein: CASSIVYANEQFF.

The chain joins TRBV7-2 to TRBJ1-4; D perhaps matches TRBD1 (6 bases). Trimming took 3 bases from V and 12 from J, leaving 11 bases between them. Looked up from germline, CDR1 is SGHTA and CDR2 is FQGNSA. CDR3 length: 12 amino acids. In DNA form, the CDR3 reads TGTGCCAGCAGCTTCCTCAGACAGGAACTGTTTTTT. Translating gives CASSFLRQELFF.